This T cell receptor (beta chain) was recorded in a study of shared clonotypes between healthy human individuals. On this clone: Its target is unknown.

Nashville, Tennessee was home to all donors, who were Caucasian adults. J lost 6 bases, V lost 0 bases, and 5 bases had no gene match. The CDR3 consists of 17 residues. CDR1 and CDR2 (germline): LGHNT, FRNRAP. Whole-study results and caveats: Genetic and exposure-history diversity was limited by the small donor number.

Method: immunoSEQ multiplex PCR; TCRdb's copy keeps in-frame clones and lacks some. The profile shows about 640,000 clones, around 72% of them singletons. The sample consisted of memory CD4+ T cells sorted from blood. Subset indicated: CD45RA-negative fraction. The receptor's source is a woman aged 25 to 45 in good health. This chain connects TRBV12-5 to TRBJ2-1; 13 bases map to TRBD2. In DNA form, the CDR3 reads TGTGCTAGTGGTTTGGTACTAGGGACTAGCGGGACCAATGAGCAGTTCTTC. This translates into CASGLVLGTSGTNEQFF.